A selection of T cell receptor beta chains follows, all from one sample in a study of blood T cell repertoires in COVID-19. TCRdb's table, derived via immunoSEQ multiplex PCR, lists solely in-frame clones and lacks some. The table shows fewer than 250,000 clones, with about four fifths occurring only once. The sample comprised peripheral blood. Source of these receptors: a woman between 50 and 59 years old with acute or convalescent COVID-19. Both conserved end residues are part of each CDR3. A D gene is named only where the DNA matches it firmly. Some rows mark clone size as missing; the rest say once, few, many or name a class of expanded clone.

15,.,TRBV10-2,TRBJ1-2,.,CASSESQGIIYGYTF,TGCGCCAGCAGTGAGTCGCAGGGTATTATCTATGGCTACACCTTC
16,TRBD2,TRBV29-1,TRBJ2-7,.,CSVGGATSGRVYEQYF,TGCAGCGTTGGAGGGGCTACTAGCGGGAGGGTGTACGAGCAGTACTTC
15,.,TRBV28,TRBJ1-4,.,CASSFLSGPGGKLFF,TGTGCCAGCAGTTTCTTGAGCGGGCCGGGGGGAAAACTGTTTTTT
15,.,TRBV11-2,TRBJ1-3,.,CASSLGATGGNTIYF,TGTGCCAGCAGCTTAGGGGCGACGGGGGGAAACACCATATATTTT
19,TRBD2,TRBV28,TRBJ2-1,.,CASTSEGTSGRRSYNEQFF,TGTGCCAGCACCTCAGAGGGGACTAGCGGGAGACGGTCCTACAATGAGCAGTTCTTC
16,.,TRBV6-1,TRBJ1-5,.,CASSDQGFWSNQPQHF,TGTGCCAGCAGTGACCAGGGGTTTTGGAGCAATCAGCCCCAGCATTTT
12,.,TRBV6-6,TRBJ1-1,.,CASSKRDTEAFF,TGTGCCAGCAGTAAACGGGACACTGAAGCTTTCTTT
15,.,TRBV2,TRBJ2-4,.,CASSGSGLAKNIQYF,TGTGCCAGCAGTGGATCAGGGTTAGCCAAAAACATTCAGTACTTC
17,TRBD2,TRBV24-1,TRBJ2-1,.,CATSAPSGRASHNEQFF,TGTGCCACCAGTGCCCCTAGCGGGAGGGCCAGCCACAATGAGCAGTTCTTC
14,TRBD2,TRBV5-1,TRBJ2-3,.,CASTYSGTTDTQYF,TGCGCCAGCACCTATAGCGGGACCACAGATACGCAGTATTTT
14,TRBD1,TRBV25-1,TRBJ2-3,.,CASSGDRGAPTQYF,TGTGCCAGCAGTGGGGACAGGGGGGCCCCCACCCAGTATTTT
15,.,TRBV5-5,TRBJ1-6,.,CASSFQGTENSPLHF,TGTGCCAGCAGCTTTCAGGGAACGGAGAATTCACCCCTCCACTTT
14,TRBD2,TRBV6-5,TRBJ2-3,.,CASSYSLAADTQYF,TGTGCCAGCAGTTATAGTCTAGCGGCAGATACGCAGTATTTT
14,.,TRBV3-1/TRBV3-2,TRBJ2-7,.,CASSQGGPSYEQYF,TGTGCCAGCAGCCAAGGCGGTCCTTCCTACGAGCAGTACTTC
13,TRBD1,TRBV24-1,TRBJ2-3,.,CATSEQGLDTQYF,TGTGCCACCAGTGAACAGGGGTTAGATACGCAGTATTTT
14,.,TRBV27,TRBJ1-5,.,CASSFGRVGQPQHF,TGTGCCAGCAGTTTCGGCAGGGTCGGACAGCCCCAGCATTTT
17,TRBD1,TRBV5-4,TRBJ2-6,once,CASSLGDRAAGANVLTF,TGTGCCAGCAGCTTGGGGGACAGGGCGGCCGGGGCCAACGTCCTGACTTTC
12,.,TRBV6-1,TRBJ2-7,.,CASSYQGSEQYF,TGTGCCAGCAGTTATCAGGGGAGCGAGCAGTACTTC
11,TRBD2,TRBV20-1,TRBJ2-7,.,CRATSGDEQYF,TGCAGGGCGACTAGCGGGGACGAGCAGTACTTC
13,.,TRBV20-1,TRBJ2-7,.,CSASWHSTYEQYF,TGCAGTGCTAGTTGGCACAGTACCTACGAGCAGTACTTC
13,.,TRBV28,TRBJ1-1,.,CATYAGLNTEAFF,TGTGCCACGTACGCTGGCCTGAACACTGAAGCTTTCTTT
15,TRBD2,TRBV18,TRBJ2-5,.,CASSQLRGSQETQYF,TGTGCCAGCTCTCAACTCCGCGGGAGCCAAGAGACCCAGTACTTC
15,.,TRBV12-5,TRBJ1-5,.,CASGLGTVSNQPQHF,TGTGCTAGTGGTTTGGGGACAGTTAGCAATCAGCCCCAGCATTTT
14,.,TRBV6-5,TRBJ1-4,.,CASSSPSGGEKLFF,TGTGCCAGCAGCTCCCCTTCGGGGGGCGAAAAACTGTTTTTT
13,.,TRBV19,TRBJ2-2,.,CASISGRAGELFF,TGTGCCAGTATATCAGGGCGCGCCGGGGAGCTGTTTTTT
15,.,TRBV28,TRBJ1-3,.,CASTPGALSGNTIYF,TGTGCCAGCACCCCAGGGGCCCTCTCTGGAAACACCATATATTTT
13,TRBD1,TRBV12-3/TRBV12-4,TRBJ2-7,few,CASSFTGGYEQYF,TGTGCCAGCAGTTTTACAGGGGGCTACGAGCAGTACTTC
16,.,TRBV7-6,TRBJ2-2,.,CASSLSLSGRGGELFF,TGTGCCAGCAGCTTATCGCTCTCGGGTCGAGGCGGGGAGCTGTTTTTT
11,.,TRBV20-1,TRBJ1-1,.,CSAPGNTEAFF,TGCAGTGCTCCGGGGAACACTGAAGCTTTCTTT
16,TRBD2,TRBV14,TRBJ2-3,.,CASSQDLAGPTDTQYF,TGTGCCAGCAGCCAAGACCTAGCGGGCCCCACAGATACGCAGTATTTT
16,.,TRBV15,TRBJ2-2,.,CATSRGVVRDTGELFF,TGTGCCACCAGCAGAGGGGTCGTTCGGGACACCGGGGAGCTGTTTTTT
16,.,TRBV4-1,TRBJ2-7,.,CASSQDHRGGYYEQYF,TGCGCCAGCAGCCAAGACCACAGGGGAGGATACTACGAGCAGTACTTC
17,.,TRBV28,TRBJ2-7,.,CASSLLPWRESSYEQYF,TGTGCCAGCAGTTTACTCCCTTGGAGGGAGAGCTCCTACGAGCAGTACTTC
14,.,TRBV5-4,TRBJ1-2,.,CASSYPEGGYGYTF,TGTGCCAGCAGCTACCCAGAGGGAGGGTATGGCTACACCTTC
15,.,TRBV7-2,TRBJ1-4,.,CASSSYQEVNEKLFF,TGTGCCAGCAGCTCCTACCAGGAAGTTAATGAAAAACTGTTTTTT
16,TRBD2,TRBV28,TRBJ2-1,.,CASSLQGLAGPGEQFF,TGTGCCAGCAGCCTCCAGGGACTAGCGGGACCTGGTGAGCAGTTCTTC
15,.,TRBV5-6,TRBJ2-1,.,CASSLELAGYNEQFF,TGTGCCAGCAGCTTAGAACTAGCTGGCTACAATGAGCAGTTCTTC
12,.,TRBV10-2,TRBJ1-1,.,CASASRNTEAFF,TGCGCCAGCGCTTCCAGAAACACTGAAGCTTTCTTT
15,TRBD1,TRBV6-5,TRBJ1-2,.,CASRRGQGNNYGYTF,TGTGCCAGCAGGCGGGGACAGGGTAATAACTATGGCTACACCTTC
17,TRBD2,TRBV7-2,TRBJ2-3,.,CASSLRLAEGVTDTQYF,TGTGCCAGCAGCTTAAGACTAGCGGAGGGGGTCACAGATACGCAGTATTTT
16,.,TRBV15,TRBJ1-1,.,CATSRERWDTVAEAFF,TGTGCCACCAGCAGAGAGAGGTGGGACACTGTCGCTGAAGCTTTCTTT
15,TRBD2,TRBV12-5,TRBJ2-1,.,CASGRSSGSGNEQFF,TGTGCTAGTGGAAGATCTAGCGGGAGTGGCAATGAGCAGTTCTTC
16,.,TRBV10-3,TRBJ2-3,few,CAISEGAGAGTDTQYF,TGTGCCATCAGTGAAGGGGCAGGCGCTGGCACAGATACGCAGTATTTT
15,TRBD2,TRBV2,TRBJ2-2,.,CASRGTNANTGELFF,TGTGCCAGCAGAGGGACTAACGCGAACACCGGGGAGCTGTTTTTT
17,.,TRBV24-1,TRBJ2-2,.,CATSDLTAASNTGELFF,TGTGCCACCAGTGATCTGACGGCGGCTTCGAACACCGGGGAGCTGTTTTTT